This T cell receptor (beta chain) derives from a study of T cells in narcolepsy. Profiling relied on immunoSEQ multiplex PCR, and the TCRdb table lists in-frame clones only, not all of them. Among about 15,000 clones listed, around 86% were seen once. Comments on this clone: Its matching antigen is unknown.

Notes on the study in general: Autoreactive clonotypes reportedly recurred in blood of same and different patients, not controls.

The material sequenced was memory (CD45RA-) CD4+ T cells from blood. This TCR was sampled from a human donor in good health.

CDR3 in DNA: TGTGCCAGCAGTTGGTCTGCTGGGGAGACCCAGTACTTC. This sequence encodes CASSWSAGETQYF. V usage is TRBV27 and J usage is TRBJ2-5; no reliable D call. Germline values: CDR1 MNHEY, CDR2 SMNVEV (reference sequence). The V and J ends lost 4 bases and 5 bases respectively, with 11 bases between them. There are 13 residues in the CDR3.